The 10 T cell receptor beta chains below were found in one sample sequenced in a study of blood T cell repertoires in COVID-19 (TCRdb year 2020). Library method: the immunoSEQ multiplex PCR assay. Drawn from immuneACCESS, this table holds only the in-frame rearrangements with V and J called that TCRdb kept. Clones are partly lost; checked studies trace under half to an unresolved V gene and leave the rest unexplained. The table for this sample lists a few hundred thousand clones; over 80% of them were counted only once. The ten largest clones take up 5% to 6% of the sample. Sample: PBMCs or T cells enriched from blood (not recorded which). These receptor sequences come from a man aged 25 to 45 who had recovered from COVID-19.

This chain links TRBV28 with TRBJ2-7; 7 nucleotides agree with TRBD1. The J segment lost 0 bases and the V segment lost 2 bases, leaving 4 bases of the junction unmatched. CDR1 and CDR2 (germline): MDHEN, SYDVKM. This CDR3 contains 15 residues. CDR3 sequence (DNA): TGTGCCAGCAGTTTAGATAGGGACAGCTCCTACGAGCAGTACTTC. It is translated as CASSLDRDSSYEQYF.

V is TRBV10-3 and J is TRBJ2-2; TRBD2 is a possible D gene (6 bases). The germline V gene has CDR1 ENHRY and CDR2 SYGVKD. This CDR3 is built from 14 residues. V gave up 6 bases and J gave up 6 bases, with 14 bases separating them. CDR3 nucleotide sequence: TGTGCCATCAGCGGGACTGGGAGTCCCGGGGAGCTGTTTTTT. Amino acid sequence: CAISGTGSPGELFF.

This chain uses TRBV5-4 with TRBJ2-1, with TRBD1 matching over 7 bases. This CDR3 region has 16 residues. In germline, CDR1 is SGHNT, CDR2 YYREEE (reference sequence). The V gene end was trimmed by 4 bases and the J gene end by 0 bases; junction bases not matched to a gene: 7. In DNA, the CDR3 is TGTGCCAGCAGCCTTCAGGGGGACAGCTCCTACAATGAGCAGTTCTTC. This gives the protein CASSLQGDSSYNEQFF.

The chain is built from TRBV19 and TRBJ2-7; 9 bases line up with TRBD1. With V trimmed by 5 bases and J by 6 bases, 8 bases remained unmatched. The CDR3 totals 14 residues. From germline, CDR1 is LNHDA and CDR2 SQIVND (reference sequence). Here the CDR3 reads CASSLRTGEGEQYF. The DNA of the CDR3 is TGTGCCAGTAGTTTGAGGACAGGGGAAGGCGAGCAGTACTTC. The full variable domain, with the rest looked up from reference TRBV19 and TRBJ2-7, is DGGITQSPKYLFRKEGQNVTLSCEQNLNHDAMYWYRQDPGQGLRLIYYSQIVNDFQKGDIAEGYSVSREKKESFPLTVTSAQKNPTAFYLCASSLRTGEGEQYFGPGTRLTVT.

The DNA of the CDR3 is TGTGCCAGCATCCCTGGGGGGAGAGGGACAGATACGCAGTATTTT. Protein: CASIPGGRGTDTQYF. This chain joins TRBV5-4 and TRBJ2-3, with D possibly being TRBD2 (6 bases). CDR3 length equals 15 residues. Trimming shortened V by 6 bases and J by 3 bases, and 17 bases separated the two germline ends. Germline loops: CDR1 SGHNT, CDR2 YYREEE (reference sequence).

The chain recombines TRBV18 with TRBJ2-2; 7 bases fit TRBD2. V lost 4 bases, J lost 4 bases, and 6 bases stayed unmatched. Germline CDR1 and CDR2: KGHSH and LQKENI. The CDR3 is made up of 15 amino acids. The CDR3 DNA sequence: TGTGCCAGCTCACTCGAGCGGGGCCCCACCGGGGAGCTGTTTTTT. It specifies CASSLERGPTGELFF.

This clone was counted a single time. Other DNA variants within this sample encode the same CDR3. CDR3 in DNA: TGTGCCAGCAGTTTGGGGGGGGAGCAGTACTTC. It encodes CASSLGGEQYF. V gene TRBV12-3 or TRBV12-4 combines with J gene TRBJ2-7; 7 positions match TRBD2. The V gene end was trimmed by 3 bases and the J gene end by 7 bases; junction bases not matched to a gene: 0. The CDR3 sequence is 11 residues long.

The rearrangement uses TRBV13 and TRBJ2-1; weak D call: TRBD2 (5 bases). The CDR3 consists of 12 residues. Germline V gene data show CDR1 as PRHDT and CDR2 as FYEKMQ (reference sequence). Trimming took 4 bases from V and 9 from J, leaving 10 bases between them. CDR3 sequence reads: CASSSRLFEQFF. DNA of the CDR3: TGTGCCAGCAGCTCCAGACTATTTGAGCAGTTCTTC.

CDR3 bases: TGTGCCAGCTCACCGACTAGCGGGGGGTCCTACAATGAGCAGTTCTTC. It encodes CASSPTSGGSYNEQFF. This rearrangement joins TRBV18 to TRBJ2-1, with 13 bases aligning to TRBD2. V shed 3 bases and J 1 base; nucleotides not matched to a gene: 0. This CDR3 has 16 amino acids. Germline CDR1 KGHSH, CDR2 LQKENI.

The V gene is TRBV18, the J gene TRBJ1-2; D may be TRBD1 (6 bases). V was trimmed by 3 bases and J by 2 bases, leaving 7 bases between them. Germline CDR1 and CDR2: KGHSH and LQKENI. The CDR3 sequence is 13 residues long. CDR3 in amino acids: CASSPGTNYGYTF. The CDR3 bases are TGTGCCAGCTCACCCGGGACAAACTATGGCTACACCTTC.